The 15 T cell receptor beta chains below come from one sample, sequenced in a study of control samples from healthy donors and cancer patients. This table comes from immunoSEQ multiplex PCR, and its TCRdb copy is limited to in-frame clones, with some not included. The sample holds 350,000 to 450,000 clones, approximately 92% seen once. Source material: PBMCs. The origin of the receptors is a man aged 35 to 55 with head and neck cancer.

The chain recombines TRBV5-4 with TRBJ2-7, with D possibly being TRBD1 or TRBD2 (5 bases each). In germline, CDR1 is SGHNT, CDR2 YYREEE (reference sequence). The CDR3 is made up of 14 amino acids. V was trimmed by 0 bases and J by 7 bases, leaving 14 bases between them. The CDR3 DNA is TGTGCCAGCAGCTTGGGGGTGGGGGTGAGGGAGCAGTACTTC. This gives the protein CASSLGVGVREQYF.

The chain couples TRBV9 to TRBJ2-1, with 7 bases lining up with TRBD2. CDR1 is SGDLS, CDR2 YYNGEE, per germline. Trimming took 3 bases from V and 1 from J; bases not matched to a gene: 10. The CDR3 totals 17 residues. CDR3: CASSDIGGGPSYNEQFF. The DNA of the CDR3 is TGTGCCAGCAGCGATATAGGCGGGGGACCGTCCTACAATGAGCAGTTCTTC.

A single count supports this clone. The V and J genes are TRBV2 and TRBJ2-2; no clear D. The V gene lost 6 bases and the J gene lost 1 base, with 9 bases spanning the gap. The CDR3 contains 14 residues. The V gene's germline CDR1 is SNHLY and CDR2 FYNNEI. CDR3 amino acids: CASRNGLNTGELFF. The CDR3 DNA is TGTGCCAGCAGGAACGGATTGAACACCGGGGAGCTGTTTTTT.

The chain carries TRBV19 and TRBJ2-1; D may be TRBD2 (5 bases). Germline assignment: CDR1 LNHDA and CDR2 SQIVND (reference sequence). Between the trimmed V and J ends, which lost 8 bases and 7 bases, there was a span of 15 bases. The CDR3 runs 13 residues. The CDR3 DNA is TGTGCCAGTTGCTCGGGGATTGGGAATGAGCAGTTCTTC. It specifies CASCSGIGNEQFF.

This chain uses TRBV6-6 with TRBJ2-7, with 8 positions matching TRBD2. V gave up 7 bases and J gave up 5 bases; unmatched junction bases: 4. The germline V gene has CDR1 MNHNY and CDR2 SVGAGI (reference sequence). The CDR3 spans 12 residues. The CDR3 here is CASTGGLNEQYF. DNA of the CDR3: TGTGCCAGCACGGGAGGGCTCAACGAGCAGTACTTC.

This clone was observed once. The gene calls are TRBV5-6 and TRBJ2-6; D gene uncertain. Germline-derived CDR1 and CDR2 are SGHDT and YYEEEE. The CDR3 contains 14 residues. Trimming shortened V by 5 bases and J by 2 bases, and 8 bases separated the two germline ends. In DNA, the CDR3 is TGTGCCAGCAGGGGCAGGACTGGGGCCAACGTCCTGACTTTC. It specifies CASRGRTGANVLTF.

The rearrangement joins TRBV28 to TRBJ1-2; no firm D call. This CDR3 is 14 amino acids long. CDR1 and CDR2 from the germline V gene are MDHEN and SYDVKM. Deletions cut 2 bases from V and 3 bases from J, with 10 bases between. CDR3 DNA sequence: TGTGCCAGCAGTTTAGCAAGTCTGGACTATGGCTACACCTTC. Translated, it gives CASSLASLDYGYTF.

The CDR3 loop is CASQSPLLGAGEQYF. CDR3 in DNA: TGTGCCAGCCAGTCCCCCCTTTTAGGGGCCGGCGAGCAGTACTTC. The chain carries TRBV6-5 and TRBJ2-7; D possibly corresponds to TRBD1 (5 bases). CDR3 length: 15 residues. Germline V gene lookup returns CDR1 MNHEY and CDR2 SVGAGI. V dropped 8 bases and J dropped 6 bases, with 23 bases sitting between them.

V and J are TRBV2 and TRBJ2-7, with D possibly TRBD2 on 6 matching bases. Trimming cost V 4 bases and J 7 bases, with 14 bases left between them. The CDR3 sequence is 13 residues long. Germline values: CDR1 SNHLY, CDR2 FYNNEI. CDR3 residues: CASSALRRDEQYF. Here the CDR3 DNA reads TGTGCCAGCAGTGCACTTCGGAGGGATGAGCAGTACTTC.

V is TRBV27 and J is TRBJ1-6, with no clear D. Trimming removed 5 bases from V and 10 bases from J, with 9 bases in between. This CDR3 comprises 12 residues. Per the germline V gene, CDR1 is MNHEY and CDR2 is SMNVEV (reference sequence). CDR3 protein: CASSPSFSPLHF. In nucleotides, the CDR3 is TGTGCCAGCAGTCCCTCCTTCTCACCCCTCCACTTT.

In its sample, this clone was seen a few times. The chain couples TRBV3-1 (or the pseudogene TRBV3-2) to TRBJ1-2, with D possibly TRBD1 on 5 matching bases. Germline V gives CDR1 LGHDT, CDR2 YNNKEL (reference sequence). V lost 8 bases, J lost 2 bases, and 18 bases lay in between. The CDR3 has 15 residues. CDR3 sequence reads: CASRPRQGRNYGYTF. The DNA of the CDR3 is TGTGCCAGCCGACCCCGGCAGGGCAGAAACTATGGCTACACCTTC.

The chain combines TRBV2 with TRBJ2-7, with D tentatively TRBD1 or TRBD2 (5 bases each). Trimming removed 7 bases from V and 3 bases from J, with 19 bases in between. The germline V gene encodes CDR1 SNHLY and CDR2 FYNNEI. The CDR3 runs 15 residues. CDR3 sequence: CASTQRGDWRYEQYF. CDR3 DNA sequence: TGTGCCAGCACTCAAAGAGGGGATTGGCGCTACGAGCAGTACTTC.

The chain uses TRBV11-3 and TRBJ2-7, with D possibly being TRBD2 (5 bases). From germline, CDR1 is SGHNT and CDR2 YENEEA. Deletions cut 5 bases from V and 4 bases from J, with 12 bases between. This CDR3 has 13 amino acids. CDR3 DNA: TGTGCCAGCAGCCTCGGGGATCCATACGAGCAGTACTTC. Its protein product is CASSLGDPYEQYF.

This sequence joins TRBV25-1 and TRBJ2-3; 10 bases fit TRBD2. Trimming at V came to 5 bases and at J to 1 base, leaving 3 bases not matched to a gene. Germline CDR1 reads MGHDK; CDR2 reads SYGVNS. This CDR3 comprises 15 residues. Here the CDR3 reads CASSRTSGRTDTQYF. The DNA of the CDR3 is TGTGCCAGCAGTCGGACTAGCGGTCGCACAGATACGCAGTATTTT. Together with reference TRBV25-1 and TRBJ2-3, the CDR3 gives the full variable domain: EADIYQTPRYLVIGTGKKITLECSQTMGHDKMYWYQQDPGMELHLIHYSYGVNSTEKGDLSSESTVSRIRTEHFPLTLESARPSHTSQYLCASSRTSGRTDTQYFGPGTRLTVL.

V is TRBV6-6 and J is TRBJ2-1; D unclear. This CDR3 spans 11 amino acids. CDR1 is MNHNY and CDR2 is SVGAGI in the germline V gene (reference sequence). V was shortened by 8 bases and J by 3 bases, with 5 bases between the two germline ends. The CDR3 sequence: CASRSYNEQFF. In DNA form, the CDR3 reads TGTGCCAGCCGGAGCTACAATGAGCAGTTCTTC.